Presented here are 15 T cell receptor beta chains from one specimen sequenced in a study of T cells after somatic rescue of genetic block. Only in-frame clones appear in the TCRdb table, and some are missing; sequencing was by immunoSEQ multiplex PCR. This table has around 100,000 clones, just over 90% appearing once. Sequencing used peripheral blood mononuclear cells (PBMCs). All receptors derive from a woman younger than 30.

The V gene is TRBV19, the J gene TRBJ1-5; TRBD1 is a possible D gene (5 bases). The CDR3 sequence is 14 residues long. Germline CDR1 LNHDA, CDR2 SQIVND (reference sequence). Trimming left V 0 bases short and J 6 bases short, with 9 bases between. The CDR3 nucleotides are TGTGCCAGTAGTATAGATCCGGGGCCTCAGCCCCAGCATTTT. Translation gives CASSIDPGPQPQHF.

The chain combines TRBV6-5 with TRBJ1-5; 8 bases fit TRBD1. Trimming at V came to 4 bases and at J to 5 bases, leaving 4 bases not matched to a gene. Per the germline V gene, CDR1 is MNHEY and CDR2 is SVGAGI. This CDR3 has 14 residues. The DNA for the CDR3 is TGTGCCAGCAGTTTAACAGGGGGATATCAGCCCCAGCATTTT. Translating it yields CASSLTGGYQPQHF.

The table lists this clone with a count of one. The CDR3 region has the DNA TGTGCCAGCAGCATGGACGGGGATATTGGCAATCAGCCCCAGCATTTT. Amino acids: CASSMDGDIGNQPQHF. This chain joins TRBV7-9 and TRBJ1-5; no definite D call. The CDR3 loop spans 16 amino acids. With 5 bases removed from V and 2 bases from J, the gap between germline ends came to 16 bases. Germline assignment: CDR1 SEHNR and CDR2 FQNEAQ (reference sequence). Full variable domain (missing parts from reference TRBV7-9 and TRBJ1-5): DTGVSQNPRHKITKRGQNVTFRCDPISEHNRLYWYRQTLGQGPEFLTYFQNEAQLEKSRLLSDRFSAERPKGSFSTLEIQRTEQGDSAMYLCASSMDGDIGNQPQHFGDGTRLSIL.

In its sample, this clone is medium-sized (0.01 to 0.1%). CDR3: CASSRGAMATGELFF. DNA of the CDR3: TGTGCCAGCAGCCGCGGTGCAATGGCCACCGGGGAGCTGTTTTTT. V gene TRBV7-9 combines with J gene TRBJ2-2; no clear D gene. This CDR3 is 15 amino acids long. V lost 5 bases to trimming and J lost 4 bases, with 14 bases between them. In germline, CDR1 is SEHNR, CDR2 FQNEAQ (reference sequence). Based on the CDR3 plus reference TRBV7-9 and TRBJ2-2, the full variable domain is DTGVSQNPRHKITKRGQNVTFRCDPISEHNRLYWYRQTLGQGPEFLTYFQNEAQLEKSRLLSDRFSAERPKGSFSTLEIQRTEQGDSAMYLCASSRGAMATGELFFGEGSRLTVL.

The chain recombines TRBV7-2 with TRBJ2-5; 11 bases are a match to TRBD1. V was clipped by 5 bases and J by 3 bases; unmatched bases: 11. Germline loops: CDR1 SGHTA, CDR2 FQGNSA. The CDR3 sequence is 17 residues long. This CDR3 is CASSTTGQGAPKETQYF. The CDR3 DNA sequence: TGTGCCAGCAGCACTACTGGACAGGGGGCGCCGAAAGAGACCCAGTACTTC.

The genes are TRBV12-5 and TRBJ1-1; D perhaps matches TRBD1 (5 bases). CDR1 is LGHNT, CDR2 FRNRAP, per germline. V was pared by 6 bases and J by 7 bases, with 18 bases between. The CDR3 length is 14 residues. The CDR3 loop reads CASGSGTGPFEAFF. For the CDR3, the DNA is TGTGCTAGTGGGTCCGGGACGGGCCCGTTTGAAGCTTTCTTT.

The genes are TRBV28 and TRBJ1-2, with D maybe TRBD1 (5 bases). The V end was cut by 5 bases, the J end by 2 bases, with 9 bases between. CDR1 and CDR2 (germline): MDHEN, SYDVKM. CDR3 length equals 13 residues. This CDR3 reads CASSRGANYGYTF. CDR3 DNA: TGTGCCAGCAGTAGGGGTGCGAACTATGGCTACACCTTC.

The genes are TRBV16 and TRBJ1-4; D remains ambiguous. The CDR3 is made up of 16 amino acids. Per the germline V gene, CDR1 is KGHSY and CDR2 is FQNENV. V lost 2 bases and J 7 bases, leaving 17 bases between the germline ends. CDR3 nucleotide sequence: TGTGCCAGCAGCCAACCTTTGAGTACCTCCTTTGAAAAACTGTTTTTT. It yields the protein CASSQPLSTSFEKLFF.

V is TRBV19 and J is TRBJ1-6; D is unclear. The V and J ends lost 6 bases and 0 bases respectively, with 3 bases between them. CDR1 and CDR2 (germline): LNHDA, SQIVND (reference sequence). The CDR3 covers 13 residues. The CDR3 DNA reads as TGTGCCAGTAGCAGCTCCTATAATTCACCCCTCCACTTT. It codes for CASSSSYNSPLHF.

This chain connects TRBV4-2 to TRBJ1-2, with D possibly being TRBD1 (5 bases). Trimming took 4 bases from V and 10 from J, leaving 34 bases between them. Germline V gene data show CDR1 as LGHNA and CDR2 as YNFKEQ. CDR3 length: 19 amino acids. As DNA, the CDR3 is TGTGCCAGCAGCCGTGCGACAGTACGATGGGGTTTCGAGCGAGTCCTCTACACCTTC. Its protein product is CASSRATVRWGFERVLYTF.

This clone was seen once. The chain carries TRBV9 and TRBJ2-7; TRBD1 matches at 9 bases. The V segment lost 0 bases and the J segment 4 bases; nucleotides outside the gene matches: 5. Germline CDR1 SGDLS, CDR2 YYNGEE. The CDR3 contains 15 residues. The CDR3 DNA reads as TGTGCCAGCAGCGTAGGATTGGGACAGGGTTACGAGCAGTACTTC. The encoded protein is CASSVGLGQGYEQYF. The complete variable domain, with remaining parts taken from reference TRBV9 and TRBJ2-7, reads DSGVTQTPKHLITATGQRVTLRCSPRSGDLSVYWYQQSLDQGLQFLIQYYNGEERAKGNILERFSAQQFPDLHSELNLSSLELGDSALYFCASSVGLGQGYEQYFGPGTRLTVT.

The rearrangement joins TRBV9 to TRBJ2-2, with D tentatively TRBD1 or TRBD2 (5 bases each). V lost 3 bases, J lost 6 bases, and 15 bases lay in between. The CDR3 length is 15 residues. The germline V gene has CDR1 SGDLS and CDR2 YYNGEE. DNA of the CDR3: TGTGCCAGCAGCGAGGCCGGGACCGGATCCGGGGAGCTGTTTTTT. Translated: CASSEAGTGSGELFF. The entire variable domain, with the rest obtained from reference TRBV9 and TRBJ2-2, is as follows: DSGVTQTPKHLITATGQRVTLRCSPRSGDLSVYWYQQSLDQGLQFLIQYYNGEERAKGNILERFSAQQFPDLHSELNLSSLELGDSALYFCASSEAGTGSGELFFGEGSRLTVL.

About this clone itself: This CDR3 is also generated by other DNA sequences in the sample. This chain links TRBV10-3 with TRBJ1-5; TRBD1 aligns across 8 bases. From germline, CDR1 is ENHRY and CDR2 SYGVKD. V shed 2 bases, J shed 1 base, and the junction held 1 base outside the gene matches. The CDR3 is made up of 15 amino acids. This CDR3 is CAISEGQGSNQPQHF. DNA of the CDR3: TGTGCCATCAGTGAGGGACAGGGAAGCAATCAGCCCCAGCATTTT.

This sequence joins TRBV21-1 and TRBJ2-1; the table assigns TRBD1, which was not confirmed against the DNA. TRBV21-1 is designated a pseudogene. This CDR3 region has 19 residues. The CDR3 reads CASSKEGVGEPRSYNEQFF. The CDR3 DNA is TGTGCCAGCAGCAAAGAGGGGGTGGGGGAACCCCGATCCTACAATGAGCAGTTCTTC.

The chain carries TRBV7-2 and TRBJ2-5; D is unresolved. Trimming took off 5 bases at V and 5 bases at J, with 18 bases between the two ends. Germline loops: CDR1 SGHTA, CDR2 FQGNSA. The CDR3 loop spans 15 amino acids. CDR3 residues: CASSPRLRGGETQYF. CDR3 nucleotide sequence: TGTGCCAGCAGCCCCCGGCTTCGAGGCGGCGAGACCCAGTACTTC.